This T cell receptor beta chain stems from a study of CD8+CD57+ T cells in acquired aplastic anemia. Turning to the study itself: On average, sorted CD4+ and CD8+ cells gave 3.2 ug of DNA. Around 10 million reads were obtained on average for healthy donor CD4+ cells. Study outcomes and limitations: Sharing between patients and controls was observed for about 27 CD8+ CDR3 sequences. CD8+ Simpson's diversity did not differ significantly between patients and controls.

This clonotype has ten or more counts. The antigen is unknown. The V gene lost 2 bases and the J gene lost 3 bases, with 11 bases spanning the gap. Germline loops: CDR1 LGHNA, CDR2 YSLEER. The CDR3 has 15 residues. Genomic DNA, the template, was used for profiling of the TCR beta VDJ and CDR3. TCRdb re-called the reads with MiXCR, one entry per CDR3 protein. The sample has 400,000 to 500,000 distinct CDR3 sequences; about 70% are singletons. This sequence joins TRBV4-3 and TRBJ1-5; perhaps TRBD1 as D (5 bases). What was sequenced was sorted CD4+, CD8+, or CD8+CD57+ T cells (not recorded which) from PBMCs. The clonotype comes from a human donor in good health, serving as a control. The CDR3 DNA reads as TGCGCCAGCAGCCAAAATCGACAGAACAATCAGCCCCAGCATTTT. Protein: CASSQNRQNNQPQHF.